A single sample gave rise to the 20 T cell receptor beta chains below, sequenced in a study of memory CD4+ T cells and cytomegalovirus serostatus. The sort gate was single viable CD3+CD4+CD8-CD45RO+ cells for memory CD4+ T cells. Assay used: immunoSEQ multiplex PCR; TCRdb lists only in-frame clones, some missing. The table includes 45,000 to 60,000 clones, about 78% detected once. Sequencing input: memory CD4+ T cells from blood. Receptors originate from an adult in good health and CMV-seronegative.

The chain couples TRBV18 to TRBJ2-7; the D gene could be TRBD1 or TRBD2 (6 bases each). In germline, CDR1 is KGHSH, CDR2 LQKENI. V gave up 3 bases and J gave up 4 bases, with 13 bases separating them. This CDR3 is built from 14 residues. CDR3 nucleotides: TGTGCCAGCTCACCTGGGGGGCTCCCTTACGAGCAGTACTTC. It encodes CASSPGGLPYEQYF.

The chain is built from TRBV30 and TRBJ1-1; tentatively, D is TRBD1 (5 bases). Germline V CDR1 and CDR2: GTSNPN, SVGIG (reference sequence). Trimming removed 0 bases at V and 2 bases at J, with 10 bases between. This CDR3 is 14 amino acids long. The CDR3 nucleotides are TGTGCCTGGAGTGTATGGGGGGGTAACACTGAAGCTTTCTTT. Residues: CAWSVWGGNTEAFF.

This clone was picked up a small number of times. This chain connects TRBV27 to TRBJ2-1; D might be TRBD1 or TRBD2, each matching 5 bases. The ends were cut back, 6 bases at V and 5 bases at J, with 17 bases in the middle. The germline CDR1 and CDR2 sequences are MNHEY and SMNVEV (reference sequence). The CDR3 spans 15 residues. The CDR3 DNA reads TGTGCCAGCAGAAACGAGAGGGACCCGAACAATGAGCAGTTCTTC. It is translated as CASRNERDPNNEQFF.

By share, this clone counts as medium-sized. The V gene is TRBV19, the J gene TRBJ1-1, with 9 bases matching TRBD1. The germline CDR1 and CDR2 sequences are LNHDA and SQIVND (reference sequence). This CDR3 comprises 15 residues. V gave up 5 bases and J gave up 5 bases; unmatched junction bases: 9. CDR3 protein: CASSGQGWGKTEAFF. CDR3 coding DNA: TGTGCCAGTAGTGGACAGGGGTGGGGGAAAACTGAAGCTTTCTTT.

The V call is TRBV6-6, the J call TRBJ2-1, with TRBD2 as a possible D gene (6 bases). The germline V gene has CDR1 MNHNY and CDR2 SVGAGI (reference sequence). V dropped 4 bases and J dropped 7 bases, with 20 bases sitting between them. The CDR3 has 16 amino acids. CDR3: CASSSRSTGVSNEQFF. The CDR3 bases are TGTGCCAGCAGTTCCCGCTCTACGGGAGTTTCAAATGAGCAGTTCTTC.

Judged by abundance, this clone is medium-sized. This chain joins TRBV11-2 and TRBJ2-7, with 7 bases fitting TRBD1. The germline V gene encodes CDR1 SGHAT and CDR2 FQNNGV. This CDR3 is 13 amino acids long. The ends lost 0 bases at V and 12 bases at J; junction bases unmatched: 8. The CDR3 protein is CASSLDGRDRGYF. Here the CDR3 DNA reads TGTGCCAGCAGCTTAGATGGCCGGGACAGAGGGTACTTC.

This chain uses TRBV5-5 with TRBJ2-5, with D maybe TRBD2 (6 bases). V was shortened by 2 bases and J by 3 bases, with 8 bases between the two germline ends. Germline loops: CDR1 SGHKS, CDR2 YYEKEE (reference sequence). The CDR3 covers 13 residues. This chain's CDR3 is CASSLWGEETQYF. CDR3 bases: TGTGCCAGCAGCTTATGGGGGGAAGAGACCCAGTACTTC.

The gene calls are TRBV2 and TRBJ2-7; no clear D gene. The CDR3 totals 12 residues. The V end lost 5 bases, the J end lost 2 bases, and 7 bases lay between the germline ends. Germline-derived CDR1 and CDR2 are SNHLY and FYNNEI. CDR3 coding DNA: TGTGCCAGCAGTAAACAGACCTACGAGCAGTACTTC. This gives the protein CASSKQTYEQYF. Variable domain in full (rest from reference TRBV2 and TRBJ2-7): EPEVTQTPSHQVTQMGQEVILRCVPISNHLYFYWYRQILGQKVEFLVSFYNNEISEKSEIFDDQFSVERPDGSNFTLKIRSTKLEDSAMYFCASSKQTYEQYFGPGTRLTVT.

V usage is TRBV11-1 and J usage is TRBJ2-5, with 12 bases aligning to TRBD2. J gave up 4 bases and V 2 bases, and 8 bases lay outside the gene matches. In germline, CDR1 is SGHAT, CDR2 FQDESV (reference sequence). This CDR3 has 17 amino acids. CDR3 loop: CASSLRLAGVDGETQYF. The CDR3 DNA follows: TGTGCCAGCAGCTTAAGACTAGCGGGAGTTGACGGAGAGACCCAGTACTTC.

V usage is TRBV19 and J usage is TRBJ2-7, with 8 nucleotides matching TRBD2. The CDR3 extends over 15 amino acids. The germline CDR1 and CDR2 sequences are LNHDA and SQIVND (reference sequence). The J segment lost 1 base and the V segment lost 7 bases, leaving 9 bases of the junction unmatched. CDR3 region: CASIGITSGSYEQYF. Written as DNA, the CDR3 is TGTGCCAGTATTGGGATAACTAGCGGATCCTACGAGCAGTACTTC.

The chain combines TRBV19 with TRBJ2-7; D gene ambiguous. The CDR3 totals 13 residues. V lost 4 bases and J lost 2, with 9 bases in between. The germline V gene encodes CDR1 LNHDA and CDR2 SQIVND (reference sequence). The CDR3 bases are TGTGCCAGTAGTACCGGCGGAACCTACGAGCAGTACTTC. Protein product: CASSTGGTYEQYF.

This chain connects TRBV10-1 to TRBJ2-5; 9 nucleotides agree with TRBD1. The V gene end was trimmed by 5 bases and the J gene end by 5 bases; junction bases not matched to a gene: 6. There are 14 residues in the CDR3. CDR1 WNHNN and CDR2 SYGVQD come from the germline V gene (reference sequence). In nucleotides, the CDR3 is TGCGCCAGCAGTCCAGGACAGGGGTACGAGACCCAGTACTTC. Residues: CASSPGQGYETQYF.

The J gene is TRBJ1-3, the V gene TRBV7-9, with D unresolved. The CDR3 consists of 16 residues. The ends were cut back, 5 bases at V and 0 bases at J, with 14 bases in the middle. Germline CDR1 is SEHNR and CDR2 is FQNEAQ (reference sequence). The CDR3, as DNA: TGTGCCAGCAGCCCGACGACAAGCAGCTCTGGAAACACCATATATTTT. Protein sequence: CASSPTTSSSGNTIYF.

This clone was found once. V usage is TRBV27 and J usage is TRBJ1-2; D possibly corresponds to TRBD1 (6 bases). Germline CDR1 is MNHEY and CDR2 is SMNVEV (reference sequence). V lost 2 bases to trimming and J lost 2 bases, with 9 bases between them. This CDR3 contains 14 residues. CDR3 sequence reads: CASSLSQGNYGYTF. The CDR3 nucleotides are TGTGCCAGCAGTTTAAGTCAGGGGAACTATGGCTACACCTTC.

V gene TRBV9 combines with J gene TRBJ2-5, with 8 bases identical to TRBD2. Germline V CDR1 and CDR2: SGDLS, YYNGEE. CDR3 length: 17 amino acids. V lost 0 bases to trimming and J lost 0 bases; unmatched junction nucleotides: 7. CDR3 nucleotides: TGTGCCAGCAGCGTAGGAGGTAGCGGGGCGTACCAAGAGACCCAGTACTTC. Its translation is CASSVGGSGAYQETQYF.

The chain couples TRBV25-1 to TRBJ2-3; 9 bases are a match to TRBD2. Germline loops: CDR1 MGHDK, CDR2 SYGVNS. The CDR3 runs 15 residues. Unmatched junction bases numbered 10, after V lost 6 bases and J lost 6 bases. The CDR3 protein is CASSVLSGSADTQYF. CDR3 coding DNA: TGTGCCAGCAGCGTCCTTAGCGGGAGCGCTGATACGCAGTATTTT.

J is TRBJ1-4 and V is TRBV7-2; D is perhaps TRBD1 (6 bases). This CDR3 contains 13 residues. The germline V and J ends were trimmed by 1 base and 12 bases, with 12 bases remaining between them. CDR1 and CDR2 (germline): SGHTA, FQGNSA. The CDR3 loop reads CASSLGGGAELFF. The CDR3, as DNA: TGTGCCAGCAGCTTAGGAGGGGGTGCGGAACTGTTTTTT. The full variable domain, completed using reference TRBV7-2 and TRBJ1-4, is GAGVSQSPSNKVTEKGKDVELRCDPISGHTALYWYRQSLGQGLEFLIYFQGNSAPDKSGLPSDRFSAERTGGSVSTLTIQRTQQEDSAVYLCASSLGGGAELFFGSGTQLSVL.

The chain links TRBV6-1 to TRBJ2-1, with 13 bases fitting TRBD2. V lost 4 bases to trimming and J lost 8 bases; unmatched junction nucleotides: 5. The germline gives CDR1 MNHNS, CDR2 SASEGT. This CDR3 has 15 residues. CDR3 DNA sequence: TGTGCCAGCAGTGGAGGACTAGCGGGAGCCGATGAGCAGTTCTTC. Encoded protein: CASSGGLAGADEQFF.

V and J are TRBV9 and TRBJ1-1; no clear D gene. Germline CDR1 is SGDLS and CDR2 is YYNGEE. CDR3 length equals 13 residues. Trimming removed 0 bases from V and 0 bases from J, with 3 bases in between. For the CDR3, the DNA is TGTGCCAGCAGCGTAGGCATGAACACTGAAGCTTTCTTT. It yields the protein CASSVGMNTEAFF.

This clone was detected a few times. The rearrangement links TRBV29-1 to TRBJ1-5, with D perhaps matching TRBD1 (5 bases). The CDR3 is 13 amino acids. The V gene's germline CDR1 is SQVTM and CDR2 ANQGSEA. V was pared by 7 bases and J by 2 bases, with 12 bases between. CDR3 residues: CSAGGDGNQPQHF. In DNA, the CDR3 is TGCAGCGCTGGGGGGGACGGCAATCAGCCCCAGCATTTT. Full variable domain (rest looked up from reference TRBV29-1 and TRBJ1-5): SAVISQKPSRDICQRGTSLTIQCQVDSQVTMMFWYRQQPGQSLTLIATANQGSEATYESGFVIDKFPISRPNLTFSTLTVSNMSPEDSSIYLCSAGGDGNQPQHFGDGTRLSIL.